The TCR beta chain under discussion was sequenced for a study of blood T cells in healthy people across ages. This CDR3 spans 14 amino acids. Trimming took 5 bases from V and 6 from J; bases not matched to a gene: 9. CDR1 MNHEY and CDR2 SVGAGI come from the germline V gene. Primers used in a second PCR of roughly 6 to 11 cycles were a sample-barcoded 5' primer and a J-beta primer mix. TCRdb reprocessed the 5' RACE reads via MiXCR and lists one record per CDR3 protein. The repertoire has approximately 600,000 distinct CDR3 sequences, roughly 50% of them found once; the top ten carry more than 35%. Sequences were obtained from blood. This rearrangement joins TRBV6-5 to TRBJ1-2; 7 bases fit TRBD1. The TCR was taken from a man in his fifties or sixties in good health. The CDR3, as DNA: TGTGCCAGCAGTCGGGGACAGTACGGGGATGGCTACACCTTC. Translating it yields CASSRGQYGDGYTF.